The subject of this entry is one T cell receptor beta chain. Each patient supplied 1 to 8 pretreatment and on-treatment samples. This CDR3 region has 14 residues. CDR1 is WNHNN and CDR2 is SYGVQD in the germline V gene (reference sequence). With 5 bases clipped from V and 6 bases from J, the junction kept 5 bases outside the gene matches. These data belong to a study of PD-L1 blockade in urothelial cancer. Added to each PCR by spiking were synthetic TCR analog templates. This table comes from immunoSEQ multiplex PCR, and its TCRdb copy is limited to in-frame clones, with some not included. The sample lists about 14,000 clones, around 87% seen once, with roughly 15% in the top ten.

The V call is TRBV10-1, the J call TRBJ2-3; 10 nucleotides align to TRBD2. Sequenced here: PBMCs, sampled around atezolizumab (anti-PD-L1) treatment. The TCR sequence derives from a man between 65 and 85 years old with urothelial cancer. Here the CDR3 reads CASSLAGGQDTQYF. The CDR3 DNA reads as TGCGCCAGCAGTTTAGCGGGGGGCCAGGATACGCAGTATTTT.